This T cell receptor (beta chain) was sequenced in a study of cytomegalovirus exposure and HLA in healthy donors (dated by TCRdb to 2017 to 2019). Concerning the study at large: In an earlier analysis of approximately 640 of the donors, 276 Gb of sequence data and approximately 120 million unique TCR beta sequences from 150 million to 200 million T cells were reported. Of the 350 to 450 genotyped donors, roughly 80% fell in the genetic ancestry cluster associated with self-reported Caucasian donors. Genome-wide SNP genotypes for about 65% of the 666 donors were used in a later genetic analysis, which treated that subset as a discovery cohort. Because of strong linkage in the cohort, a handful of DR-DQ haplotypes were treated as single units for association and clustering. Donor age, sex, ethnicity and CMV serostatus were compiled together with the repertoire data. Typing coverage varied by locus: roughly 620-630 donors for A, B, C, DRB1 and DQB1; roughly 510 for DQA1; about 590 for DPA1; around 490 for DPB1. Every discovery cohort repertoire had been produced on one sequencing platform. The study aimed to test whether signatures of past pathogen exposure could be identified by cataloging public T cell receptors. A later analysis re-examined previously published TCR beta repertoires from hundreds of donors and added high-resolution HLA genotyping to investigate patterns of TCR occurrence. An earlier analysis of 587 of the donors used high-throughput TCR beta sequencing to judge whether each TCR beta V gene segment behaved as functional or pseudogenic. To predict cytomegalovirus infection status, the study brought together high-throughput TCR immunosequencing, statistical association of individual TCRs with disease status, and machine learning. HLA typing covered class I and class II loci at four-digit resolution. The later analysis used no new phenotypic data to find candidate immune exposures, relying instead on TCR beta sequences and their occurrence across donors. An early release covering just under 650 HLA-typed donors comprised approximately 300 gigabases of sequencing data and 85 million or so unique TCR sequences. Among roughly 400 genotyped donors of the cohort, an average of about 240,000 unique TCR beta nucleotide sequences was sequenced per donor, of which about 18% were non-productive. A separate validation cohort of 100 to 150 different subjects was used in addition to the roughly 620-subject first cohort. Using immunosequencing, the study profiled T cell repertoires from 666 subjects and related those repertoires to cytomegalovirus serostatus.

The research as a whole found: Correlated functional status among segregating V segments might reflect linkage disequilibrium, but an unknown experimental factor could not be ruled out. For the cohort, immune exposure information was limited to CMV serostatus. In a later analysis, most CMV-associated TCR beta chains were found to appear HLA-restricted, with HLA associations seemingly driven largely by CMV exposure. While some public TCRs were present in many individuals, most TCR sequences turned up only very rarely across donors. The earlier analysis of 450 to 700 of the donors excluded 15 to 20 rarely observed V segments, including chromosome 9 orphons, because counts were too low. According to a later analysis, TCR association rates differed among HLA loci, with DRB1 alleles showing the most associated TCRs and HLA-C alleles showing the fewest. Strong co-occurrence of HLA alleles, especially DR and DQ, made assigning TCR associations to individual alleles difficult. A later analysis found that HLA-associated TCR beta chains were more clonally expanded and had lower generation probabilities than equally common non-associated chains. HLA typing was unavailable for some donors at each locus, so association tests used only the typed subset. A later genetic analysis reported fewer N-insertions in productive TCRs among donors in an Asian-associated ancestry cluster than the roughly 700-donor mean. Three of the identified cytomegalovirus-associated TCR beta chains were confirmed in vitro to be specific for cytomegalovirus antigens. A group of highly shared sequence variants was considered likely to be a technical artifact of the sequencing pipeline. Broadly in line with IMGT annotations, most TCR beta V segments showed up in productive rearrangements about 90% or about 30% of the time in an earlier analysis of 587 of the donors. In a later analysis, several top co-occurrence clusters were reported to appear linked to parvovirus B19, influenza, CMV and Epstein-Barr virus. A further reported finding was that TCR beta sequences accurately predicted the HLA-A and HLA-B alleles for most subjects in the first cohort. Specific HLA alleles were associated with 15,000 to 20,000 TCR beta sequences at a false discovery rate of 0.05 in a later analysis. A total of about 180 TCR beta chains were listed by the study as associated with cytomegalovirus. A later genetic analysis associated a missense DCLRE1C variant with V-gene and J-gene trimming of TCR beta chains, and an independent cohort replicated the association. In both the original and validation cohorts, the classifier was reported to diagnose cytomegalovirus status with high specificity and sensitivity. In this cohort, only TCR beta chains were sequenced, and detectable features were limited by the absence of alpha or paired-chain data. Presence/absence analyses assumed roughly uniform sequencing depth across donors, an assumption that may not hold. It was suggested by the authors that the approach could potentially be generalized to other disease states and immunological phenotypes.

The receptor library was made with the immunoSEQ multiplex PCR assay. The multiplex PCR relied on a mix of 60 forward primers for TCR Vbeta segments and 13 reverse primers for TCR Jbeta segments. The CDR3 region of rearranged TCR beta genes was amplified from genomic DNA by a multiplex PCR assay. On the Illumina HiSeq System, the amplified TCR beta libraries were sequenced as 87-base-pair reads. The authors' pipeline ran thus. In a later analysis, 70 million to 95 million unique TCR beta chains were counted across the roughly 700 repertoires, and around 11 million of these chains were shared by at least two donors. Raw reads were error-corrected and collapsed into unique sequences by a nearest-neighbor algorithm in which closely related sequences were merged to remove PCR and sequencing errors. Alignment of CDR3 sequences to IMGT reference sequences was used to assign V, D and J gene segments. For a sequence to be retained, a match of at least six nucleotides to both a V gene segment and a J gene segment was required. A rearrangement counted as productive if the CDR3 had no stop codons and remained in frame with V and J, and every other rearrangement counted as non-productive. CDR3 was defined according to IMGT convention as the region running from the second conserved V-encoded cysteine to the conserved J-encoded phenylalanine. The earlier analysis of fewer than 750 of the donors excluded sequences that lacked an unambiguous match to a single V gene segment. An earlier analysis of 550 to 650 of the donors classified V segments as functional when productive rearrangements were above 56.7% and as segregating when the standard deviation between donors was above 5%. A statistical classification framework was built for diagnosing cytomegalovirus status from the catalog of TCR beta chain sequences. In a later analysis, V and J genes were assigned by comparing TCR nucleotide sequences against IMGT/GENE-DB human TR gene sequences. A later analysis assigned CDR3 sequences and most-parsimonious VDJ recombination scenarios with the TCRdist pipeline. In a later analysis, each TCR beta chain was defined by its CDR3 amino acid sequence together with its V-gene family, and reads lacking a unique V-gene family were excluded. In a later analysis, 450 to 600 highly shared, low-generation-probability nucleotide sequences were removed to address suspected cross-contamination and a sequencing artifact. For each public chain, a later analysis derived a clonal expansion index from normalized ranks of inferred template counts within each repertoire. In a later analysis, generation probabilities were computed using a VDJ recombination model fitted to out-of-frame rearrangements, and the results were checked against IGoR. In a later analysis, hypergeometric tests were used to score TCR-TCR, TCR-HLA and TCR-CMV co-occurrence, with a repertoire-size bias correction applied to TCR pairs. In a later analysis, false discovery rates were estimated by permuting HLA or CMV assignments 20 times. In a later analysis, co-occurring TCRs were grouped using DBSCAN, and TCRdist sequence similarity was added for clustering within HLA-allele-positive subsets. Co-occurrence clustering excluded repertoires with fewer than 30,000 or more than 120,000 public chains, plus five with anomalous nucleotide sharing. TCRdb's version of the immuneACCESS table is confined to in-frame rearrangements and falls short of the full clone set. An unresolved V gene accounts for under half of the shortfall where checked; the remainder is of unknown origin. The DNA gave D and trimming, while V, J and clone size come from that table. The sample table shows about 190,000 clones, and roughly 75% are seen once. The ten largest make up approximately 5% of the sample.

The cohort comprised some 700 healthy bone marrow donors. All cohort members were sampled while nominally healthy, although unrecorded immune exposures were likely present. The donor tested CMV seropositive, placing the donor among the 290 or so seropositive members of the cohort. A peripheral blood sample was provided by each donor, and peripheral blood mononuclear cells were used for TCR beta sequencing. The Qiagen DNeasy Blood Extraction Kit was used to extract genomic DNA from the blood cell samples. Remarks on this clone: No cognate antigen has been identified for it. It has no much larger one-base neighbor in the sample; base qualities were not kept.

Sequenced material: PBMCs. The receptor was derived from a man aged 30-40 years in good health and CMV-seropositive.

The DNA sequence reads TGTGCCAGCAGGCCTCAACAGAGAGACCGTAGCTCTGGAAACACCATATATTTT. The translation is CASRPQQRDRSSGNTIYF. This receptor chain uses TRBV5-8 and TRBJ1-3; the D segment cannot be called with confidence. CDR3 length: 18 amino acids, cysteine to phenylalanine. The read is trimmed to its CDR3 DNA, 54 bases read in frame from base 1. Trimming takes 5 bases from V and 0 bases from J, and the germline ends sit 21 bases apart. Looking up the germline V gene yields CDR1 SGHTS and CDR2 YDEGEE.